The next 5 T cell receptor beta chains were all read from a single sample in a study of a mutant IDH1 vaccine in newly diagnosed glioma. The antigens of these receptors remain unknown. The time point is: week 35, safety follow-up. Each dose delivered 300 ug of mutant IDH1 20-mer peptide subcutaneously with imiquimod. Assay: immunoSEQ multiplex PCR; the TCRdb copy retains only in-frame clones and omits some. The repertoire holds around 32,000 clones, with around three quarters as singletons. Here the sequenced sample was PBMCs, taken from a glioma patient whose treatment included an IDH1 peptide vaccine. The receptors were sampled from a man aged 40-55 years with glioma. Some clones in this sample may be carry-over from other donors' samples.

The rearrangement uses TRBV5-1 and TRBJ2-5; D gene unclear. Germline V gene lookup returns CDR1 SGHRS and CDR2 YFSETQ. V gave up 1 base and J gave up 4 bases, with 11 bases separating them. CDR3 size: 14 residues. The CDR3 nucleotides are TGCGCCAGCAGCTTGCTCGATCCCGCAGAGACCCAGTACTTC. This translates into CASSLLDPAETQYF. The complete variable domain, with remaining parts taken from reference TRBV5-1 and TRBJ2-5, reads KAGVTQTPRYLIKTRGQQVTLSCSPISGHRSVSWYQQTPGQGLQFLFEYFSETQRNKGNFPGRFSGRQFSNSRSEMNVSTLELGDSALYLCASSLLDPAETQYFGPGTRLLVL.

The chain employs TRBV25-1 and TRBJ2-7; no reliable D call. The ends were cut back, 0 bases at V and 0 bases at J, with 12 bases in the middle. The CDR3 totals 16 residues. Per germline, CDR1 MGHDK and CDR2 SYGVNS. The CDR3 nucleotides read TGTGCCAGCAGTGAATACGGTAGTAAGAGCTCCTACGAGCAGTACTTC. Encoded protein: CASSEYGSKSSYEQYF.

This sequence joins TRBV7-2 and TRBJ2-3; 7 bases map to TRBD2. J was trimmed by 1 base and V by 1 base; bases with no gene match: 5. Germline V gene lookup returns CDR1 SGHTA and CDR2 FQGNSA. The CDR3 is made up of 16 amino acids. CDR3 loop: CASSLVGGWGTDTQYF. In nucleotides, the CDR3 is TGTGCCAGCAGCTTAGTCGGGGGGTGGGGCACAGATACGCAGTATTTT. The full variable domain, in which reference TRBV7-2 and TRBJ2-3 provide the parts outside the CDR3, is GAGVSQSPSNKVTEKGKDVELRCDPISGHTALYWYRQSLGQGLEFLIYFQGNSAPDKSGLPSDRFSAERTGGSVSTLTIQRTQQEDSAVYLCASSLVGGWGTDTQYFGPGTRLTVL.

The chain has TRBV5-1 and TRBJ1-5; possibly TRBD1 for D (5 bases). CDR3 length equals 16 residues. Per the germline V gene, CDR1 is SGHRS and CDR2 is YFSETQ. Trimming left V 0 bases short and J 1 base short, with 11 bases between. CDR3 DNA sequence: TGCGCCAGCAGCTTGGATGGGGGAGGCAGCAATCAGCCCCAGCATTTT. Translating it yields CASSLDGGGSNQPQHF.

The chain links TRBV10-2 to TRBJ2-5, with D uncertain. Trimming stripped 6 bases from V and 0 bases from J, with 8 bases between. The CDR3 runs 13 residues. CDR1 and CDR2 (germline): WSHSY, SAAADI. In DNA form, the CDR3 reads TGCGCCAGCAGCTACATAAACCAAGAGACCCAGTACTTC. Its protein product is CASSYINQETQYF.